This T cell receptor beta chain was observed in a study of vaccination and CD4 T cells after COVID-19. The treatment is: approximately 10-day PBMC culture with coronavirus spike peptide pools or control peptides (ViraFEST assay). The study sequenced cultured CD4+ T cell DNA using the Oncomine TCR Beta short-read assay. TCRdb recomputed calls from the PCR reads with MiXCR, one row per CDR3 protein. Of about 11,000 distinct CDR3 sequences listed, around 60% are singletons. This CDR3 spans 13 amino acids. Germline V gene lookup returns CDR1 DFQATT and CDR2 SNEGSKA (reference sequence). V gave up 0 bases and J gave up 6 bases, with 10 bases separating them. A note on this clonotype: Its antigen is unknown.

Sequencing was performed on CD4+ T cells from blood, cultured in vitro. The TCR was taken from a human donor who had recovered from COVID-19. This chain joins TRBV20-1 and TRBJ2-3, with D maybe TRBD2 (6 bases). The CDR3 nucleotides are TGCAGTGCTAGAGATGGGGGACTGGATACGCAGTATTTT. Translation gives CSARDGGLDTQYF.